One and the same sample provided the 24 T cell receptor beta chains below, sequenced in a study of T cell responses to AZD1222 COVID-19 vaccine (dated by TCRdb to 2020 to 2023). The time point label here, explained by the study, means: about 28 days (+/-7) after the second vaccine dose. Library method: the immunoSEQ multiplex PCR assay. As stored in TCRdb, this immuneACCESS dataset retains in-frame rearrangements with V and J assigned. A fraction of the clones does not appear; measured against another copy, unresolved V genes explain less than half of the discrepancy, and the remainder lacks a known reason. Across this sample there are about 84,000 clones, with roughly nine tenths seen only once. More than 9% of the sample comes from the top ten. Sequenced here: peripheral blood, sampled 28 days after the second AZD1222 dose. The source is an adult who received the AZD1222 COVID-19 vaccine.

The chain's CDR3 is CASSGTTSLGYGYTF. The CDR3 DNA sequence: TGTGCCAGCAGCGGAACTACGTCACTGGGGTATGGCTACACCTTC. The chain is built from TRBV7-9 and TRBJ1-2; D remains ambiguous. This CDR3 comprises 15 residues. Trimming removed 5 bases from V and 5 bases from J, with 18 bases in between. Germline V gene lookup returns CDR1 SEHNR and CDR2 FQNEAQ (reference sequence).

J is TRBJ2-5 and V is TRBV6-5; 9 nucleotides match TRBD1. Germline values: CDR1 MNHEY, CDR2 SVGAGI. With V trimmed by 4 bases and J by 5 bases, 8 bases remained unmatched. The CDR3 loop spans 15 amino acids. The CDR3 sequence: CASSLRGTGTETQYF. The CDR3 DNA follows: TGTGCCAGCAGTTTACGGGGGACAGGGACCGAGACCCAGTACTTC.

CDR3 sequence: CAEGLPGADTQYF. Written as DNA, the CDR3 is TGTGCTGAGGGGCTTCCGGGTGCAGATACGCAGTATTTT. V is TRBV12-5 and J is TRBJ2-3; the D gene could be TRBD1 or TRBD2 (5 bases each). Germline V gene lookup returns CDR1 LGHNT and CDR2 FRNRAP. V was cut by 11 bases and J by 4 bases, with 16 bases left in between. The CDR3 has 13 amino acids. The variable domain in full, with the rest retrieved from reference TRBV12-5 and TRBJ2-3, is DARVTQTPRHKVTEMGQEVTMRCQPILGHNTVFWYRQTMMQGLELLAYFRNRAPLDDSGMPKDRFSAEMPDATLATLKIQPSEPRDSAVYFCAEGLPGADTQYFGPGTRLTVL.

The chain recombines TRBV7-8 with TRBJ1-6, with a possible D match to TRBD1 (6 bases). The V end lost 3 bases, the J end lost 7 bases, and 10 bases lay between the germline ends. The CDR3 extends over 14 amino acids. Germline values: CDR1 SGHVS, CDR2 FQNEAQ. This chain's CDR3 is CASSFQTGNSPLHF. CDR3 bases: TGTGCCAGCAGCTTCCAAACAGGGAATTCACCCCTCCACTTT.

The chain has TRBV11-2 and TRBJ2-2; the D is unclear. This CDR3 spans 15 amino acids. CDR1 SGHAT and CDR2 FQNNGV come from the germline V gene. Between the trimmed V and J ends, which lost 6 bases and 3 bases, there was a span of 14 bases. The CDR3: CASRMGRTHTGELFF. CDR3 in DNA: TGTGCCAGCAGAATGGGCCGAACCCACACCGGGGAGCTGTTTTTT.

The V and J genes are TRBV7-2 and TRBJ2-2, with D uncertain. V lost 1 base to trimming and J lost 3 bases, with 6 bases between them. This CDR3 spans 14 amino acids. In germline, CDR1 is SGHTA, CDR2 FQGNSA. DNA of the CDR3: TGTGCCAGCAGCTTAGGATCATACACCGGGGAGCTGTTTTTT. Translation gives CASSLGSYTGELFF.

The V gene is TRBV25-1, the J gene TRBJ1-2; 10 bases fit TRBD1. The CDR3 spans 15 residues. The V and J ends lost 7 bases and 2 bases, in that order; junction bases with no gene match: 7. Per the germline V gene, CDR1 is MGHDK and CDR2 is SYGVNS. The CDR3 region is CASIPGTGDNYGYTF. DNA for the CDR3: TGTGCCAGCATACCTGGGACAGGGGACAACTATGGCTACACCTTC.

This clone was seen once. The chain employs TRBV10-3 and TRBJ1-2; 7 nucleotides match TRBD1. The V gene end was trimmed by 4 bases and the J gene end by 3 bases; junction bases not matched to a gene: 5. Germline values: CDR1 ENHRY, CDR2 SYGVKD. The CDR3 length is 14 residues. CDR3 sequence (DNA): TGTGCCATCAGTGGACAGGGTGGGTACTATGGCTACACCTTC. Its protein is CAISGQGGYYGYTF.

This chain uses TRBV18 with TRBJ1-3; D is ambiguous. Trimming removed 1 base from V and 4 bases from J, with 14 bases in between. The germline CDR1 and CDR2 sequences are KGHSH and LQKENI. This CDR3 comprises 16 residues. CDR3 DNA sequence: TGTGCCAGCTCACCACTCGAGGGCGCGCAAGGAAACACCATATATTTT. Translation: CASSPLEGAQGNTIYF.

The chain recombines TRBV3-1 (or the pseudogene TRBV3-2) with TRBJ2-2, with D perhaps being TRBD1 or TRBD2 (5 bases each). Trimming removed 8 bases at V and 1 base at J, with 11 bases between. CDR3 size: 14 residues. Germline V gene sequence: CDR1 LGHDT, CDR2 YNNKEL (reference sequence). The CDR3 loop is CASQRDRNTGELFF. The CDR3 DNA reads as TGTGCCAGCCAGAGGGACCGGAACACCGGGGAGCTGTTTTTT.

V usage is TRBV11-2 and J usage is TRBJ2-7; D ambiguous. V gave up 4 bases and J gave up 4 bases, with 14 bases separating them. This CDR3 comprises 14 residues. Germline V gives CDR1 SGHAT, CDR2 FQNNGV. CDR3: CASSSTAMGYEQYF. As DNA, the CDR3 is TGTGCCAGCAGCTCGACCGCCATGGGGTACGAGCAGTACTTC.

The rearrangement joins TRBV2 to TRBJ2-7; D remains unclear. V lost 3 bases to trimming and J lost 0 bases, with 6 bases between them. Germline V gene sequence: CDR1 SNHLY, CDR2 FYNNEI. The CDR3 spans 13 residues. The CDR3 DNA sequence: TGTGCCAGCAGTGAGCAGCGCTCCTACGAGCAGTACTTC. It codes for CASSEQRSYEQYF.

This chain connects TRBV7-2 to TRBJ1-5, with TRBD1 matching over 7 bases. CDR3 length: 15 amino acids. Trimming took 5 bases from V and 1 from J; bases not matched to a gene: 5. Per germline, CDR1 SGHTA and CDR2 FQGNSA. The CDR3 sequence: CASSTRQGSNQPQHF. The DNA of the CDR3 is TGTGCCAGCAGCACTCGACAGGGAAGCAATCAGCCCCAGCATTTT.

This clone was seen just once. The chain couples TRBV19 to TRBJ2-5; 7 positions match TRBD1. The CDR3 has 14 amino acids. V gave up 5 bases and J gave up 5 bases; unmatched junction bases: 8. CDR1 is LNHDA and CDR2 is SQIVND in the germline V gene (reference sequence). CDR3 DNA: TGTGCCAGTAGTCCAGGGACAGTCAGGGAGACCCAGTACTTC. Amino acids: CASSPGTVRETQYF. The full variable domain, completed using reference TRBV19 and TRBJ2-5, is DGGITQSPKYLFRKEGQNVTLSCEQNLNHDAMYWYRQDPGQGLRLIYYSQIVNDFQKGDIAEGYSVSREKKESFPLTVTSAQKNPTAFYLCASSPGTVRETQYFGPGTRLLVL.

The chain joins TRBV28 to TRBJ1-5, with D perhaps TRBD1 (5 bases). Per germline, CDR1 MDHEN and CDR2 SYDVKM. This CDR3 region has 15 residues. The V end was cut by 5 bases, the J end by 0 bases, with 11 bases between. CDR3 DNA: TGTGCCAGCAGTCCCTTGAGGGGTAGCAATCAGCCCCAGCATTTT. This encodes CASSPLRGSNQPQHF.

The V call is TRBV28, the J call TRBJ1-2; no clear D gene. CDR3 size: 15 residues. Germline CDR1 is MDHEN and CDR2 is SYDVKM. Trimming stripped 5 bases from V and 7 bases from J, with 20 bases between. CDR3 loop: CASSPPYRDVIGYTF. CDR3 DNA: TGTGCCAGCAGTCCGCCTTATCGGGATGTAATTGGCTACACCTTC.

The chain employs TRBV24-1 and TRBJ2-2; D may be TRBD1 (6 bases). Germline CDR1 is KGHDR and CDR2 is SFDVKD. The CDR3 runs 14 residues. V was clipped by 9 bases and J by 2 bases, with 12 bases between them. The CDR3 DNA follows: TGTGCCACCGAACAGGGAGCAAACACCGGGGAGCTGTTTTTT. Amino acids: CATEQGANTGELFF.

This clone was seen only once. The chain uses TRBV7-3 and TRBJ2-3; perhaps TRBD2 as D (5 bases). Trimming took off 2 bases at V and 0 bases at J, with 9 bases between the two ends. Germline CDR1 reads SGHTA; CDR2 reads FQGTGA. There are 15 residues in the CDR3. Written as DNA, the CDR3 is TGTGCCAGCAGCTTAGGAGCGGTGAGCACAGATACGCAGTATTTT. Its protein is CASSLGAVSTDTQYF.

The chain carries TRBV28 and TRBJ2-1; TRBD2 matches at 8 bases. The CDR3 is 15 amino acids. CDR1 is MDHEN and CDR2 is SYDVKM in the germline V gene. Losses at the gene ends were 2 bases for V and 8 bases for J; bases not matched to a gene: 8. The CDR3 reads CASSLTRGGIDEQFF. The CDR3 bases are TGTGCCAGCAGTTTAACACGGGGGGGCATCGATGAGCAGTTCTTC.

The chain uses TRBV6-2 or TRBV6-3 and TRBJ2-1; 10 bases line up with TRBD1. The CDR3 runs 16 residues. Trimming removed 2 bases from V and 8 bases from J; junction bases left unmatched: 9. Germline CDR1 is MNHEY and CDR2 is SVGEGT. The DNA for the CDR3 is TGTGCCAGCAGTTACATCCGGGACAGGGGCGGCGATGAGCAGTTCTTC. Protein: CASSYIRDRGGDEQFF.

CDR3 sequence reads: CASSPRRGPTDTQYF. DNA of the CDR3: TGTGCCAGCAGCCCGAGGCGGGGCCCCACAGATACGCAGTATTTT. V usage is TRBV3-1 (or the pseudogene TRBV3-2) and J usage is TRBJ2-3; a possible D gene is TRBD2 (6 bases). Germline CDR1 reads LGHDT; CDR2 reads YNNKEL (reference sequence). V was cut by 4 bases and J by 2 bases, with 13 bases left in between. The CDR3 is made up of 15 amino acids.

The J gene is TRBJ1-1, the V gene TRBV20-1; TRBD1 might be the D (6 bases). The CDR3 is 17 amino acids. Looked up from germline, CDR1 is DFQATT and CDR2 is SNEGSKA (reference sequence). Trimming shortened V by 3 bases and J by 0 bases, and 20 bases separated the two germline ends. DNA of the CDR3: TGCAGTGCTAGTCCCCAGGGGACATCCGTCTTGAACACTGAAGCTTTCTTT. Its translation is CSASPQGTSVLNTEAFF.

The chain has TRBV12-3 or TRBV12-4 and TRBJ2-5; D remains ambiguous. V was shortened by 3 bases and J by 0 bases, with 5 bases between the two germline ends. The CDR3 has 13 amino acids. CDR3: CASSFEYQETQYF. DNA for the CDR3: TGTGCCAGCAGTTTCGAGTACCAAGAGACCCAGTACTTC.

This CDR3 is CASSIQAPYSNQPQHF. Here the CDR3 DNA reads TGTGCCAGTAGTATACAGGCCCCTTATAGCAATCAGCCCCAGCATTTT. This chain uses TRBV19 with TRBJ1-5, with D unclear. Germline-derived CDR1 and CDR2 are LNHDA and SQIVND (reference sequence). The V and J ends lost 2 bases and 0 bases respectively, with 11 bases between them. This CDR3 spans 16 amino acids.